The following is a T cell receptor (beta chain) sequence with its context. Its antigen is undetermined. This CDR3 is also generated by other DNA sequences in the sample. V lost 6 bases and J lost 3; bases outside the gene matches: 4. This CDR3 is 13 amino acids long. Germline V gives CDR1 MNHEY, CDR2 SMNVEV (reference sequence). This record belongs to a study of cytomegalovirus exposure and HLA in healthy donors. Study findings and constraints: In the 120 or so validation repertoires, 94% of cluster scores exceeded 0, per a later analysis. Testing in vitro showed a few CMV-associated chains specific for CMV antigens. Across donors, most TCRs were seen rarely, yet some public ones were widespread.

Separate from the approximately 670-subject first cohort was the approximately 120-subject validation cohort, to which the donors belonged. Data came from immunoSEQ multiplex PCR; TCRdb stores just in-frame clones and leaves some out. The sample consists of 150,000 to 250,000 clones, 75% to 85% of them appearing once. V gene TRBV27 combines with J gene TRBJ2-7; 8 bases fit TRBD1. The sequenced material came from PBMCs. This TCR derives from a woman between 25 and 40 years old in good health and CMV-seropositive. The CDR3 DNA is TGTGCCAGCAGACGGACAGGGAACTACGAGCAGTACTTC. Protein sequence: CASRRTGNYEQYF.